These 28 T cell receptor beta chains originate from one sample sequenced in a study of control samples from healthy donors and cancer patients (TCRdb year 2020). Libraries were made using the immunoSEQ multiplex PCR assay. Imported from immuneACCESS, the table was reduced by TCRdb to in-frame sequences with V and J called. These copies leave out some clones; in studies compared against another copy, an unresolved V gene accounts for under half, and the cause of the remainder is not known. This sample holds about 180,000 clones; 90% were observed only once. The ten largest clones represent 1.3% to 1.5% of the sample. Sequencing was done on a sample of blood. Receptor source: a woman aged 45-65 years in good health.

The chain is built from TRBV4-2 and TRBJ2-1; 12 bases map to TRBD2. Germline CDR1 is LGHNA and CDR2 is YNFKEQ. V dropped 4 bases and J dropped 5; count of bases not matched to a gene: 6. The CDR3 totals 16 residues. CDR3 coding DNA: TGTGCCAGCAGCCCCACTAGCGGGAGGCCCAACAATGAGCAGTTCTTC. Translating it yields CASSPTSGRPNNEQFF.

The chain recombines TRBV23-1 with TRBJ1-2; D gene unclear. TRBV23-1 is treated as an ORF (open reading frame) with a function not yet certain. This CDR3 region has 14 residues. V lost 2 bases, J lost 2 bases, and 9 bases lay in between. CDR3 DNA sequence: TGCGCCAGCAGTCAAAGGTGGGCCAACTATGGCTACACCTTC. Translated: CASSQRWANYGYTF.

The chain couples TRBV21-1 to TRBJ2-5; the D call in the table, TRBD2, was not verified against the DNA. TRBV21-1 is labeled a pseudogene. This CDR3 comprises 18 residues. As DNA, the CDR3 is TGTGCCAGCAGCAAAGAGTACGGGCTAGCGGGAGTGCGGGAGACCCAGTACTTC. Translation gives CASSKEYGLAGVRETQYF.

The chain couples TRBV15 to TRBJ1-5; TRBD1 is a possible D gene (6 bases). Germline V gene lookup returns CDR1 LNHNV and CDR2 YYDKDF (reference sequence). Trimming removed 0 bases from V and 2 bases from J, with 8 bases in between. This CDR3 comprises 15 residues. The CDR3 bases are TGTGCCACCAGCAGAGATTCAGGGGGCAATCAGCCCCAGCATTTT. Translating gives CATSRDSGGNQPQHF.

The rearrangement uses TRBV5-1 and TRBJ2-1; D unresolved. Deletions cut 5 bases from V and 4 bases from J, with 16 bases between. The V gene's germline CDR1 is SGHRS and CDR2 YFSETQ. The CDR3 is 15 amino acids. The CDR3 protein is CASSLMTLQYNEQFF. CDR3 nucleotides: TGCGCCAGCAGTTTGATGACTTTACAATACAATGAGCAGTTCTTC.

V is TRBV29-1 and J is TRBJ1-2; D remains unclear. Germline V gene data show CDR1 as SQVTM and CDR2 as ANQGSEA. V shed 6 bases and J shed 4 bases, with 18 bases lying between them. This CDR3 comprises 14 residues. The CDR3 loop is CSVGVGIAIYGYTF. CDR3 coding DNA: TGCAGCGTCGGGGTGGGGATCGCTATCTATGGCTACACCTTC.

The chain employs TRBV19 and TRBJ1-1, with 7 bases identical to TRBD1. CDR1 is LNHDA, CDR2 SQIVND, per germline (reference sequence). Trimming at V came to 2 bases and at J to 3 bases, leaving 9 bases not matched to a gene. The CDR3 covers 16 residues. This chain's CDR3 is CASSINGRGRDTEAFF. As DNA, the CDR3 is TGTGCCAGTAGTATAAACGGAAGGGGGCGGGACACTGAAGCTTTCTTT.

The V and J genes are TRBV5-4 and TRBJ2-7; TRBD2 matches at 8 bases. V was clipped by 4 bases and J by 5 bases; unmatched bases: 14. The CDR3 has 16 residues. From germline, CDR1 is SGHNT and CDR2 YYREEE (reference sequence). CDR3 residues: CASSRTRAGGDHEQYF. CDR3 DNA: TGTGCCAGCAGCCGCACCCGGGCGGGGGGCGACCACGAGCAGTACTTC.

The V gene is TRBV28, the J gene TRBJ2-5, with a possible D match to TRBD2 (7 bases). The CDR3 loop spans 16 amino acids. V was pared by 6 bases and J by 5 bases, with 22 bases between. From germline, CDR1 is MDHEN and CDR2 SYDVKM. The DNA for the CDR3 is TGTGCCAGCAGCTCTTTGGGGGGGCGGTCGGAGGAGACCCAGTACTTC. Protein: CASSSLGGRSEETQYF.

V usage is TRBV19 and J usage is TRBJ1-5; maybe TRBD1 (5 bases). In germline, CDR1 is LNHDA, CDR2 SQIVND (reference sequence). Deletions cut 7 bases from V and 11 bases from J, with 18 bases between. The CDR3 spans 13 residues. CDR3 sequence (DNA): TGTGCCAGTACCGGGGCCCCTCTAAGGTCCCAGCATTTT. As protein: CASTGAPLRSQHF.

The rearrangement uses TRBV5-4 and TRBJ1-1, with a weak D call TRBD1 (5 bases). Per the germline V gene, CDR1 is SGHNT and CDR2 is YYREEE (reference sequence). Trimming removed 5 bases from V and 0 bases from J, with 20 bases in between. There are 17 residues in the CDR3. In DNA, the CDR3 is TGTGCCAGCAGTTTAGGGCAGGGTCCCGGAATGAACACTGAAGCTTTCTTT. Translated, it gives CASSLGQGPGMNTEAFF.

The V gene is TRBV18, the J gene TRBJ2-2; TRBD1 agrees at 8 bases. CDR3 length: 15 amino acids. Germline V gene sequence: CDR1 KGHSH, CDR2 LQKENI. The V and J ends lost 5 bases and 1 base, in that order; junction bases with no gene match: 3. The CDR3 here is CASSIGQGNTGELFF. In DNA, the CDR3 is TGTGCCAGCTCAATAGGACAGGGGAACACCGGGGAGCTGTTTTTT.

The chain uses TRBV12-3 or TRBV12-4 and TRBJ2-5; possibly TRBD2 for D (7 bases). The CDR3 length is 13 residues. The V end was cut by 6 bases, the J end by 4 bases, with 12 bases between. CDR3 DNA sequence: TGTGCCAGCAGCCGGAGGGGGGGAGAGACCCAGTACTTC. This encodes CASSRRGGETQYF.

The chain has TRBV5-4 and TRBJ2-7; D is uncertain. In germline, CDR1 is SGHNT, CDR2 YYREEE (reference sequence). Trimming took off 3 bases at V and 7 bases at J, with 8 bases between the two ends. This CDR3 comprises 11 residues. The chain's CDR3 is CASSYLREQYF. CDR3 DNA: TGTGCCAGCAGCTACCTCAGAGAGCAGTACTTC.

The rearrangement uses TRBV6-1 and TRBJ2-5; TRBD1 agrees at 8 bases. The CDR3 loop spans 13 amino acids. The germline V gene encodes CDR1 MNHNS and CDR2 SASEGT. V shed 6 bases, J shed 5 bases, and the junction held 5 bases outside the gene matches. The CDR3 sequence: CASRDRVLETQYF. In nucleotides, the CDR3 is TGTGCCAGCAGGGACAGGGTCCTCGAGACCCAGTACTTC.

V gene TRBV19 combines with J gene TRBJ1-5, with no clear D. From germline, CDR1 is LNHDA and CDR2 SQIVND (reference sequence). V dropped 5 bases and J dropped 8 bases, with 13 bases sitting between them. This CDR3 comprises 13 residues. The CDR3 reads CASSSRSDKPQHF. Here the CDR3 DNA reads TGTGCCAGTAGTTCACGATCAGACAAGCCCCAGCATTTT. The full variable domain, with the rest looked up from reference TRBV19 and TRBJ1-5, is DGGITQSPKYLFRKEGQNVTLSCEQNLNHDAMYWYRQDPGQGLRLIYYSQIVNDFQKGDIAEGYSVSREKKESFPLTVTSAQKNPTAFYLCASSSRSDKPQHFGDGTRLSIL.

This chain joins TRBV18 and TRBJ1-5; D is perhaps TRBD1 (6 bases). V was clipped by 2 bases and J by 6 bases, with 14 bases between them. CDR1 and CDR2 (germline): KGHSH, LQKENI. This CDR3 contains 15 residues. The CDR3 region is CASSPFAGDSQPQHF. The CDR3 nucleotides are TGTGCCAGCTCACCATTTGCAGGGGATTCTCAGCCCCAGCATTTT.

The chain couples TRBV7-2 to TRBJ2-5, with TRBD2 matching over 9 bases. V trimming: 5 bases; J trimming: 2 bases; junction bases outside the gene matches: 9. Germline-derived CDR1 and CDR2 are SGHTA and FQGNSA. This CDR3 contains 16 residues. CDR3 coding DNA: TGTGCCAGCAGCGCCAGACTAGCGGCCCAACAAGAGACCCAGTACTTC. It is translated as CASSARLAAQQETQYF.

This CDR3 reads CASSLSGGDTEAFF. CDR3 DNA: TGTGCCAGCAGCTTATCAGGGGGAGACACTGAAGCTTTCTTT. The rearrangement links TRBV7-3 to TRBJ1-1; TRBD1 agrees at 7 bases. J was trimmed by 3 bases and V by 2 bases; bases with no gene match: 3. CDR1 SGHTA and CDR2 FQGTGA come from the germline V gene. The length of the CDR3 is 14 residues.

The chain couples TRBV7-9 to TRBJ2-3, with 11 bases lining up with TRBD1. There are 16 residues in the CDR3. The V gene end was trimmed by 6 bases and the J gene end by 2 bases; junction bases not matched to a gene: 7. Germline CDR1 reads SEHNR; CDR2 reads FQNEAQ (reference sequence). CDR3 protein: CASRRDRGFNTDTQYF. For the CDR3, the DNA is TGTGCCAGCAGGAGGGACAGGGGGTTTAACACAGATACGCAGTATTTT.

The chain recombines TRBV4-3 with TRBJ1-3; TRBD1 matches at 8 bases. The CDR3 sequence is 17 residues long. Trimming at V came to 1 base and at J to 7 bases, leaving 12 bases not matched to a gene. CDR1 and CDR2 (germline): LGHNA, YSLEER. The CDR3: CASSQVFQGADTNTIYF. The CDR3 region has the DNA TGCGCCAGCAGCCAAGTTTTTCAGGGGGCCGATACTAACACCATATATTTT.

V is TRBV5-1 and J is TRBJ1-1; tentatively, D is TRBD1 (6 bases). The V gene's germline CDR1 is SGHRS and CDR2 YFSETQ. The CDR3 runs 15 residues. Trimming left V 0 bases short and J 2 bases short, with 11 bases between. CDR3 DNA sequence: TGCGCCAGCAGCTTGGCCGGACAGATTAACACTGAAGCTTTCTTT. This translates into CASSLAGQINTEAFF. Using reference TRBV5-1 and TRBJ1-1 for the parts outside the CDR3, the full variable domain is KAGVTQTPRYLIKTRGQQVTLSCSPISGHRSVSWYQQTPGQGLQFLFEYFSETQRNKGNFPGRFSGRQFSNSRSEMNVSTLELGDSALYLCASSLAGQINTEAFFGQGTRLTVV.

The genes are TRBV19 and TRBJ1-2; D possibly corresponds to TRBD1 (6 bases). CDR1 and CDR2 from the germline V gene are LNHDA and SQIVND (reference sequence). Deletions cut 3 bases from V and 0 bases from J, with 11 bases between. The CDR3 runs to 15 residues. CDR3 bases: TGTGCCAGTAGTATGGGACACTCAGCTAACTATGGCTACACCTTC. It specifies CASSMGHSANYGYTF.

V gene TRBV10-3 combines with J gene TRBJ1-5; D is unclear. The CDR3 runs 15 residues. Between the trimmed V and J ends, which lost 5 bases and 0 bases, there was a span of 11 bases. The germline V gene encodes CDR1 ENHRY and CDR2 SYGVKD. The CDR3 protein is CAISQDGLSNQPQHF. The CDR3, as DNA: TGTGCCATCAGTCAGGACGGCCTTAGCAATCAGCCCCAGCATTTT.

The rearrangement uses TRBV5-1 and TRBJ1-3; D is undetermined. V was pared by 0 bases and J by 2 bases, with 12 bases between. The CDR3 has 16 amino acids. Germline assignment: CDR1 SGHRS and CDR2 YFSETQ. The CDR3, as DNA: TGCGCCAGCAGCTTGGCCATACAAGGGCCTGGAAACACCATATATTTT. Its protein product is CASSLAIQGPGNTIYF.

This chain joins TRBV7-2 and TRBJ1-5; D gene ambiguous. This CDR3 spans 14 amino acids. Germline V gene sequence: CDR1 SGHTA, CDR2 FQGNSA. Trimming removed 1 base from V and 5 bases from J, with 9 bases in between. For the CDR3, the DNA is TGTGCCAGCAGCTTAGGTGACACATATCAGCCCCAGCATTTT. Amino acids: CASSLGDTYQPQHF.

The CDR3 DNA is TGTGCCAGCAGCCAGGGGACGGATAATCAGCCCCAGCATTTT. This translates into CASSQGTDNQPQHF. V usage is TRBV3-1 (or the pseudogene TRBV3-2) and J usage is TRBJ1-5; D possibly corresponds to TRBD1 (5 bases). Germline CDR1 reads LGHDT; CDR2 reads YNNKEL (reference sequence). There are 14 residues in the CDR3. The V end lost 3 bases, the J end lost 4 bases, and 10 bases lay between the germline ends.

The J gene is TRBJ1-2, the V gene TRBV3-1 (or the pseudogene TRBV3-2), with D unresolved. Per germline, CDR1 LGHDT and CDR2 YNNKEL (reference sequence). Trimming shortened V by 3 bases and J by 4 bases, and 3 bases separated the two germline ends. CDR3 length equals 11 residues. The CDR3 bases are TGTGCCAGCAGCCACACCTATGGCTACACCTTC. This translates into CASSHTYGYTF.